These T cell receptor beta chains were read from a single sample in a study of blood T cell repertoires in COVID-19. Assay: immunoSEQ multiplex PCR; the TCRdb copy retains only in-frame clones and omits some. The sample lists approximately 82,000 clones, more than 80% occurring once. Sequencing was carried out using peripheral blood. The receptor source for this set is a human donor in a cohort sampled during active COVID-19. The CDR3 runs from the conserved cysteine through the conserved F or W. D genes are given only for firm matches. Clone size is not always given. Where it is, it says once, few, many or a class for expanded clones.

j_call | clone_size | v_call | d_call | cdr3_nt | cdr3_aa
TRBJ1-5 | . | TRBV11-2 | . | TGTGCCAGCAGCTTGGGGGCAGGACCAAATCAGCCCCAGCATTTT | CASSLGAGPNQPQHF
TRBJ2-5 | once | TRBV6-2/TRBV6-3 | . | TGTGCCAGCAGTTACTCGATCGGGACCCAGTACTTC | CASSYSIGTQYF
TRBJ1-2 | . | TRBV18 | TRBD1 | TGTGCCAGCTCACCCCTCGACAGGGGGGGGTATGGCTACACCTTC | CASSPLDRGGYGYTF
TRBJ2-7 | few | TRBV10-1 | . | TGCGCCAGCAGTGAGTCCGGCTACGAGCAGTACTTC | CASSESGYEQYF
TRBJ2-7 | . | TRBV6-5 | TRBD1 | TGTGCCAGCGGACAGGGAGGCGAGCAGTACTTC | CASGQGGEQYF
TRBJ1-1 | . | TRBV23-1 | . | TGCGCCAGCAGTCCCTTCGGGGGAAATGAAGCTTTCTTT | CASSPFGGNEAFF
TRBJ1-5 | . | TRBV19 | . | TGTGCCAGTAGTCCAGGCTTATATCAGCCCCAGCATTTT | CASSPGLYQPQHF
TRBJ2-1 | . | TRBV12-2 | . | TGTGCAAGTCGCCCCAGCGGGCTAAACAATGAGCAGTTCTTC | CASRPSGLNNEQFF
TRBJ2-7 | . | TRBV7-8 | TRBD1 | TGTGCCAGCAGCTTTGGGCCAGGGGGCCACGAGCAGTACTTC | CASSFGPGGHEQYF
TRBJ2-6 | once | TRBV11-2 | . | TGTGCCAGCTCTCAGTGGGAGTTACCTTCTGGGGCCAACGTCCTGACTTTC | CASSQWELPSGANVLTF
TRBJ2-7 | . | TRBV6-2/TRBV6-3 | . | TGTGCCAGCAGCCCTCAATTTACCACTCCCCACGAGCAGTACTTC | CASSPQFTTPHEQYF
TRBJ1-5 | . | TRBV6-1 | . | TGTGCCAGCAGTGAAGGGGCAGGGTACAATCAGCCCCAGCATTTT | CASSEGAGYNQPQHF
TRBJ1-4 | . | TRBV4-3 | TRBD1 | TGCGCCAGCAGCCAAGATCCCAGGGGGCTAAGTGGAAATGAAAAACTGTTTTTT | CASSQDPRGLSGNEKLFF
TRBJ1-3 | . | TRBV5-1 | . | TGCGCCAGCAGCTTGCCCGACTGGGGGGAAGCATCTGGAAACACCATATATTTT | CASSLPDWGEASGNTIYF
TRBJ1-3 | once | TRBV5-6 | . | TGTGCCAGCAGCCTGGGATGGGGCGGAGGAAACACCATATATTTT | CASSLGWGGGNTIYF
TRBJ1-6 | . | TRBV4-1 | . | TGCGCCAGCAGCCCTCTAGACAGGCCTAATTCACCCCTCCACTTT | CASSPLDRPNSPLHF
TRBJ2-5 | . | TRBV7-8 | . | TGTGCCAGCAGCTCAGACGGGGTTACAGGGCTCGAAGAGACCCAGTACTTC | CASSSDGVTGLEETQYF
TRBJ1-2 | . | TRBV11-2 | . | TGTGCCAGCAGCACCCCCAAGGACACCTTTGCCCATGGCTACACCTTC | CASSTPKDTFAHGYTF
TRBJ2-7 | . | TRBV9 | . | TGTGCCAGCAGCGTAGAGTTCGACTCGGGGGAGCAGTACTTC | CASSVEFDSGEQYF
TRBJ2-3 | . | TRBV28 | . | TGTCGTAGCGGCTTGAGCACAGATACGCAGTATTTT | CRSGLSTDTQYF
TRBJ2-7 | . | TRBV7-9 | . | TGTGCCAGCAGCTTAGTTCCACTCGGAGGGGACAGCTCCTACGAGCAGTACTTC | CASSLVPLGGDSSYEQYF
TRBJ2-7 | . | TRBV7-9 | . | TGTGCCAGCAGCTTACTGGCAGATTTCTACGAGCAGTACTTC | CASSLLADFYEQYF
TRBJ2-1 | . | TRBV27 | . | TGTGCCAGCAGTCCTTCCCGGGGAGTGTGGCAGTTCTTC | CASSPSRGVWQFF
TRBJ1-5 | few | TRBV28 | . | TGTGCAGAGAGCGGAAGGTCTTGGGTGGGCAATCAGCCCCAGCATTTT | CAESGRSWVGNQPQHF
TRBJ1-1 | . | TRBV19 | TRBD1 | TGTGCCAGTAGTCAGGGGGCCCACCGGAACACTGAAGCTTTCTTT | CASSQGAHRNTEAFF
TRBJ1-5 | . | TRBV6-6 | TRBD1 | TGTGCCAGCGCGGACAGGGCGCAGCCCCAGCATTTT | CASADRAQPQHF
TRBJ2-1 | once | TRBV6-5 | . | TGTGCCAGCAGTTTTTCCCGGGACTTGATCTACAATGAGCAGTTCTTC | CASSFSRDLIYNEQFF
TRBJ1-1 | . | TRBV7-2 | . | TGTGCCAGCAGCTTAGGACCAGGGAACACTGAAGCTTTCTTT | CASSLGPGNTEAFF
TRBJ1-2 | . | TRBV5-1 | TRBD1 | TGCGCCAGCAGCGCTACAGGGGGACGCGGCTACACCTTC | CASSATGGRGYTF
TRBJ1-4 | . | TRBV7-8 | TRBD1 | TGTGCCAGCAGCTTACGCCAGACAGGGAGGAGTAACGAAAAACTGTTTTTT | CASSLRQTGRSNEKLFF
TRBJ2-6 | few | TRBV5-1 | TRBD2 | TGCGCCAGCAGCTTGACTAGCGGGGCTCGCTCTGGGGCCAACGTCCTGACTTTC | CASSLTSGARSGANVLTF
TRBJ2-5 | . | TRBV5-1 | . | TGCGCCAGCAGCTTGGGGGGAGGTCATGGGCAAGAGACCCAGTACTTC | CASSLGGGHGQETQYF
TRBJ2-7 | . | TRBV5-4 | . | TGTGCCAGCAGCTTGTTGGCCAGGCCCTACGAGCAGTACTTC | CASSLLARPYEQYF
TRBJ2-3 | . | TRBV21-1 | . | TGTGCCAGCAGCAAATGGGACAGGGGCTTTAGCACAGATACGCAGTATTTT | CASSKWDRGFSTDTQYF
TRBJ2-3 | once | TRBV7-6 | . | TGTGCCAGCAGCGCGAGGACAGAGAAAACAGATACGCAGTATTTT | CASSARTEKTDTQYF
TRBJ2-7 | . | TRBV7-3 | TRBD2 | TGTGCCAGCAGCTTAAATCCGGGACTAGCGGCCTACGAGCAGTACTTC | CASSLNPGLAAYEQYF
TRBJ2-1 | . | TRBV27 | . | TGTGCCAGCAGTCCCACTAGGCTGGGGGAGCAGTTCTTC | CASSPTRLGEQFF
TRBJ2-6 | . | TRBV7-8 | . | TGTGCCAGCAGCAGCGGACAGGGGGCCAACGTCCTGACTTTC | CASSSGQGANVLTF
TRBJ2-1 | . | TRBV6-4 | TRBD2 | TGTGCCAGCAGGCCGACTAGCAGCGGCTACAATGAGCAGTTCTTC | CASRPTSSGYNEQFF
TRBJ1-5 | . | TRBV7-8 | . | TGTGCCAGCAGCTTGACCAGGGGCCGGGGCAATCAGCCCCAGCATTTT | CASSLTRGRGNQPQHF
TRBJ2-1 | . | TRBV5-1 | TRBD2 | TGCGCCAGCAGCTTGGTGAGCGGGGGGTCCTACAATGAGCAGTTCTTC | CASSLVSGGSYNEQFF
TRBJ2-5 | . | TRBV5-1 | TRBD1 | TGCGCCAGCACGTCCGGGACAGGGGAGGAGACCCAGTACTTC | CASTSGTGEETQYF
TRBJ1-3 | . | TRBV15 | . | TGTGCCACCAGCAGAGATAGGAACAGGGTAGGAAACACCATATATTTT | CATSRDRNRVGNTIYF
TRBJ2-1 | . | TRBV18 | TRBD2 | TGTGCCAGCTCACCAACCGGGACTAGCGGGGGGTACAATGAGCAGTTCTTC | CASSPTGTSGGYNEQFF
TRBJ1-3 | . | TRBV4-2 | . | TGTGCCAGCAGCCAAGGGGGTGGGGGGTCTTCGGGATCTGGAAACACCATATATTTT | CASSQGGGGSSGSGNTIYF